A selection of T cell receptor beta chains follows, all from one sample in a study of tumor-infiltrating lymphocytes in primary liver carcinoma. TCRdb itself ran the multiplex PCR reads through MiXCR, one entry per CDR3 protein. The sample gives 120,000 or so distinct CDR3 sequences, around 62% of which show up once; about a tenth is in the top ten. The sequenced sample consisted of liver tumor tissue from sampling region 1. These receptors were collected from a woman aged 55-70 years with primary liver carcinoma and hepatitis B virus infection. Both conserved end residues are part of each CDR3. D genes are given only for firm matches.

>TRBV4-2|TRBJ2-6|-
CASSQQRGSGANVLTF
>TRBV12-3/TRBV12-4|TRBJ1-2|TRBD1
CASRDRLYGYTF
>TRBV11-2|TRBJ2-5|-
CASSGGSSGAETQYF
>TRBV29-1|TRBJ2-7|-
CSVGRGTNSYEQYF
>TRBV12-3/TRBV12-4|TRBJ1-5|-
CASSWRQAGQPQHF
>TRBV5-4|TRBJ2-3|TRBD2
CASCSSGRAGDTQYF
>TRBV19|TRBJ1-5|-
CATRRGYQPQHF
>TRBV7-8|TRBJ2-3|-
CASSLGAEITQYF
>TRBV20-1|TRBJ2-1|TRBD2
CSARGTSGYNEQFF
>TRBV11-2|TRBJ1-2|-
CASSFDRVDDYGYTF
>TRBV11-2|TRBJ2-1|-
CASSLRDMEFDEQFF
>TRBV11-2|TRBJ2-7|TRBD2
CASSQLAGAEQYF
>TRBV28|TRBJ1-5|-
CASSFWGGPQHF
>TRBV30|TRBJ2-3|-
CAWSSGDYTDTQYF
>TRBV11-2|TRBJ2-3|-
CASRPGPSTDMQYF
>TRBV28|TRBJ2-1|-
CASGLIATEQFF
>TRBV6-5|TRBJ2-5|-
CASRSTPGRDTKETQYF
>TRBV11-3|TRBJ2-2|TRBD2
CASSLEMGLAGVGGPGDLFF
>TRBV6-5|TRBJ1-1|-
CASRLRVNTEAFF
>TRBV5-1|TRBJ2-2|-
CASRITNTGELFF
>TRBV24-1|TRBJ2-5|-
CATSARYGETQYF
>TRBV5-1|TRBJ1-2|-
CASSPEDSNYYGYTF
>TRBV7-8|TRBJ2-1|TRBD1
CASSLGGPTGISYSEQFF
>TRBV11-2|TRBJ2-5|TRBD2
CATSLGLGETQYF
>TRBV6-1|TRBJ2-7|TRBD1
CVSSEARQGDEQYF
>TRBV11-2|TRBJ2-7|-
CASSFTNSPYEQYF